Below, 5 T cell receptor beta chains from the same sample are listed, as sequenced in a study of CD8+ T cells in alopecia areata. Indicated treatment: oral pan-JAK inhibitor, 5-10 mg twice daily. Extraction and reverse transcription of RNA yielded cDNA as the sequencing template. Libraries were prepared by immunoSEQ multiplex PCR; TCRdb keeps only in-frame clonotypes and omits some of them. Here the sample spans fewer than 150,000 clones, around four fifths being singletons. This sample comprised CD8+ T cells sorted from blood, obtained at week 4, from a patient treated with tofacitinib. The receptors originated from a human donor with alopecia areata.

This clone occurred once. The rearrangement uses TRBV11-2 and TRBJ1-4; tentative D call: TRBD1 (5 bases). V dropped 1 base and J dropped 11 bases, with 26 bases sitting between them. This CDR3 contains 18 residues. Germline V gives CDR1 SGHAT, CDR2 FQNNGV. CDR3 in DNA: TGTGCCAGCAGCTTAGCCTTAATTGTCGGGACCGCATTCGACAAACTGTTTTTT. Translated: CASSLALIVGTAFDKLFF.

The table lists this clone with a count of one. J is TRBJ2-7 and V is TRBV5-1; TRBD1 matches at 8 bases. This CDR3 spans 15 amino acids. V lost 4 bases to trimming and J lost 3 bases; unmatched junction nucleotides: 9. Germline V gives CDR1 SGHRS, CDR2 YFSETQ. CDR3 coding DNA: TGCGCCAGCAGCATAAGACAGGGGTCCCTCTACGAGCAGTACTTC. Translating gives CASSIRQGSLYEQYF.

This chain links TRBV7-2 with TRBJ2-3; TRBD2 matches at 8 bases. This CDR3 comprises 18 residues. The J segment lost 5 bases and the V segment lost 0 bases, leaving 13 bases of the junction unmatched. Germline values: CDR1 SGHTA, CDR2 FQGNSA. DNA of the CDR3: TGTGCCAGCAGCTTAGCAACCTACGGCGGGGGGATAGTAGATACGCAGTATTTT. It is translated as CASSLATYGGGIVDTQYF.

This clone was found once. The chain uses TRBV29-1 and TRBJ2-1; D uncertain. This CDR3 spans 12 amino acids. Trimming removed 1 base from V and 7 bases from J, with 8 bases in between. CDR1 and CDR2 (germline): SQVTM, ANQGSEA. The CDR3 region has the DNA TGCAGCGTTGAAGGTTCGCGGAATGAGCAGTTCTTC. Encoded protein: CSVEGSRNEQFF.

The chain is built from TRBV4-3 and TRBJ2-5; tentative D call: TRBD2 (5 bases). The length of the CDR3 is 15 residues. The germline gives CDR1 LGHNA, CDR2 YSLEER. V lost 3 bases and J 4 bases, leaving 15 bases between the germline ends. The CDR3 protein is CASSQEEQSGETQYF. The CDR3 region has the DNA TGCGCCAGCAGCCAGGAAGAACAAAGCGGAGAGACCCAGTACTTC.